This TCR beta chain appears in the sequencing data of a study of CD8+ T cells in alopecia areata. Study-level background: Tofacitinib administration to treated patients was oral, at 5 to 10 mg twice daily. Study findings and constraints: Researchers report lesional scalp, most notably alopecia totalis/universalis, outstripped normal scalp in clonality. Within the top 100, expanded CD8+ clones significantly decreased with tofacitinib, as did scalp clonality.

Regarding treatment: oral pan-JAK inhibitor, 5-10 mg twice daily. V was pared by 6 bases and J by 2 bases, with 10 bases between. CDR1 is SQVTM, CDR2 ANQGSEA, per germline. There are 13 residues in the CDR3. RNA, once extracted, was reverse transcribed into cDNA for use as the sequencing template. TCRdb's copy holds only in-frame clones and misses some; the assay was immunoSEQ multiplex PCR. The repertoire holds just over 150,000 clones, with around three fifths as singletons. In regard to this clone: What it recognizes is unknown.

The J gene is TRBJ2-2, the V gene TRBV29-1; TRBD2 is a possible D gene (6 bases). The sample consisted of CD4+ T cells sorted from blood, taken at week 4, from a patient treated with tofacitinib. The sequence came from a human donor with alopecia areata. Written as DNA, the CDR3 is TGCAGCGTGGGACTGGGTAACACCGGGGAGCTGTTTTTT. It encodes CSVGLGNTGELFF.